Shown below are 20 T cell receptor beta chains from a single sample sequenced in a study of blood T cells in healthy people across ages. Sample-barcoded 5' priming and a J-beta primer mix drove a second PCR of roughly 6 to 12 cycles. TCRdb re-called the 5' RACE reads with MiXCR, one entry per CDR3 protein. Of approximately 1.5 million distinct CDR3 sequences in the sample, 30% to 35% are singletons; the top ten hold about 10%. The sample taken for sequencing was blood. The receptors stem from a woman in her 30s in good health.

This clonotype has only a few counts. The gene calls are TRBV6-1 and TRBJ2-1; 11 bases agree with TRBD2. Per germline, CDR1 MNHNS and CDR2 SASEGT. The CDR3 is 15 amino acids. With 3 bases clipped from V and 7 bases from J, the junction kept 5 bases outside the gene matches. The CDR3 is CASSDLAGGVNEQFF. CDR3 DNA: TGTGCCAGCAGTGATCTAGCGGGGGGAGTAAATGAGCAGTTCTTC.

This CDR3 is CASSSKGLRANEQFF. Here the CDR3 DNA reads TGTGCCAGCAGCTCTAAGGGACTAAGAGCCAATGAGCAGTTCTTC. V gene TRBV7-3 combines with J gene TRBJ2-1; 7 bases align to TRBD2. V was clipped by 4 bases and J by 6 bases; unmatched bases: 9. Germline assignment: CDR1 SGHTA and CDR2 FQGTGA. CDR3 length equals 15 residues. The variable domain in full, completed from reference TRBV7-3 and TRBJ2-1, reads GAGVSQTPSNKVTEKGKYVELRCDPISGHTALYWYRQSLGQGPEFLIYFQGTGAADDSGLPNDRFFAVRPEGSVSTLKIQRTERGDSAVYLCASSSKGLRANEQFFGPGTRLTVL.

This clonotype was detected once. The CDR3 bases are TGCGCCAGCAGTGTTGAGCGGAGCAATCAGCCCCAGCATTTT. It translates to CASSVERSNQPQHF. The rearrangement joins TRBV10-2 to TRBJ1-5; the D is unclear. V gave up 4 bases and J gave up 1 base, with 8 bases separating them. The CDR3 is made up of 14 amino acids. CDR1 is WSHSY, CDR2 SAAADI, per germline.

The chain couples TRBV2 to TRBJ2-3, with D perhaps given as TRBD1 or TRBD2 (6 bases each). CDR3 length: 15 amino acids. Trimming removed 8 bases at V and 0 bases at J, with 15 bases between. In germline, CDR1 is SNHLY, CDR2 FYNNEI. The CDR3 spells CASGGGGLSTDTQYF. As DNA, the CDR3 is TGTGCCAGCGGGGGTGGGGGGCTTAGCACAGATACGCAGTATTTT.

The V call is TRBV20-1, the J call TRBJ1-1, with 9 positions matching TRBD1. CDR3 length equals 15 residues. Trimming took 5 bases from V and 7 from J; bases not matched to a gene: 14. Germline CDR1 DFQATT, CDR2 SNEGSKA (reference sequence). CDR3 coding DNA: TGCAGTGCTCCACCCCCGGACAGGGGTCGGGGTGAAGCTTTCTTT. It specifies CSAPPPDRGRGEAFF.

The rearrangement uses TRBV6-1 and TRBJ2-1; D not resolved. The DNA end favors TRBJ2-7, so the J call may be wrong. Germline CDR1 reads MNHNS; CDR2 reads SASEGT. This CDR3 is 16 amino acids long. The CDR3 reads CASSEEIFFSYNEQYF. The CDR3 nucleotides are TGTGCCAGCAGTGAAGAGATCTTTTTCTCCTACAATGAGCAGTACTTC.

This clonotype was found many times. A much larger clone differs by one base, so this may be a read error. The chain combines TRBV5-1 with TRBJ1-2, with D possibly being TRBD1 (5 bases). The CDR3 contains 13 residues. Trimming removed 0 bases at V and 5 bases at J, with 8 bases between. The germline V gene has CDR1 SGHRS and CDR2 YFSETQ. Here the CDR3 reads CASSLGQKYGYTF. The DNA of the CDR3 is TGCGCCAGCAGCTTGGGACAGAAGTATGGCTACACCTTC.

The chain joins TRBV6-1 to TRBJ2-1, with TRBD1 identical over 7 bases. Germline CDR1 is MNHNS and CDR2 is SASEGT. This CDR3 contains 15 residues. Germline trimming cut 6 bases from V and 4 bases from J; bases unmatched to any gene: 9. CDR3 DNA: TGTGCCAGCAGATCCGAAAACAGGGGATACAATGAGCAGTTCTTC. It is translated as CASRSENRGYNEQFF.

This clonotype came up a few times. The CDR3 region is CASSFSGLAGGGSGNEQFF. CDR3 bases: TGCGCCAGCAGCTTTTCGGGACTAGCGGGAGGAGGTTCCGGTAATGAGCAGTTCTTC. The chain carries TRBV5-1 and TRBJ2-1; 15 bases agree with TRBD2. Germline V lookup: CDR1 SGHRS, CDR2 YFSETQ. The junction had 13 bases not matched to a gene; V was cut back by 2 bases and J by 7 bases. CDR3 length equals 19 residues.

The V and J genes are TRBV12-3 or TRBV12-4 and TRBJ2-1; D gene uncertain. CDR3 length: 13 amino acids. V dropped 3 bases and J dropped 6 bases, with 9 bases sitting between them. The CDR3 nucleotides are TGTGCCAGCAGTTTCACAGCTTCCAATGAGCAGTTCTTC. Translation gives CASSFTASNEQFF.

This clonotype was counted at least ten times. This chain links TRBV20-1 with TRBJ2-5, with no clear D. V lost 3 bases and J lost 7, with 15 bases in between. The CDR3 consists of 13 residues. Germline lookup yields CDR1 DFQATT and CDR2 SNEGSKA (reference sequence). CDR3 sequence: CSARAQGYTTQYF. The CDR3 DNA sequence: TGCAGTGCTAGGGCCCAAGGGTATACGACCCAGTACTTC.

This clonotype was observed once. The junction does not match germline at one end; this may be a read error. The chain uses TRBV6-5 and TRBJ2-5; D is possibly TRBD1 or TRBD2 (6 bases each). The CDR3 extends over 11 amino acids. Germline V lookup: CDR1 MNHEY, CDR2 SVGAGI. The CDR3 sequence is CARRGGETQYF. Here the CDR3 DNA reads TGTGCCCGCAGGGGAGGAGAGACCCAGTACTTC.

There are a few counts of this clonotype. V gene TRBV7-2 combines with J gene TRBJ1-1; TRBD1 is a possible D gene (6 bases). The CDR3 totals 14 residues. The germline V gene has CDR1 SGHTA and CDR2 FQGNSA. V was trimmed by 5 bases and J by 1 base, leaving 11 bases between them. The chain's CDR3 is CASSGLGGNTEAFF. DNA of the CDR3: TGTGCCAGCAGCGGCTTAGGGGGGAACACTGAAGCTTTCTTT. The complete variable domain, with remaining parts taken from reference TRBV7-2 and TRBJ1-1, reads GAGVSQSPSNKVTEKGKDVELRCDPISGHTALYWYRQSLGQGLEFLIYFQGNSAPDKSGLPSDRFSAERTGGSVSTLTIQRTQQEDSAVYLCASSGLGGNTEAFFGQGTRLTVV.

This clonotype was counted a few times. The chain recombines TRBV5-1 with TRBJ2-3; tentatively, D is TRBD2 (5 bases). V was clipped by 3 bases and J by 0 bases, with 11 bases between them. The germline CDR1 and CDR2 sequences are SGHRS and YFSETQ. The length of the CDR3 is 15 residues. The CDR3 here is CASSSPEGSTDTQYF. The CDR3 DNA is TGCGCCAGCAGCTCTCCTGAGGGAAGCACAGATACGCAGTATTTT.

The count of this clonotype is one. The V call is TRBV28, the J call TRBJ1-5, with D maybe TRBD1 (5 bases). Germline CDR1 and CDR2: MDHEN and SYDVKM. CDR3 length equals 16 residues. Between the trimmed V and J ends, which lost 3 bases and 1 base, there was a span of 13 bases. The CDR3 nucleotides are TGTGCCAGCAGTTTGGGGGTGGGGACGAGCAATCAGCCCCAGCATTTT. It specifies CASSLGVGTSNQPQHF.

This clonotype has just a few counts. The V call is TRBV9, the J call TRBJ2-3, with a possible D match to TRBD2 (6 bases). In germline, CDR1 is SGDLS, CDR2 YYNGEE. With 3 bases removed from V and 0 bases from J, the gap between germline ends came to 20 bases. This CDR3 contains 18 residues. The CDR3 reads CASSGPPRGLASTDTQYF. CDR3 bases: TGTGCCAGCAGCGGACCCCCTCGGGGGTTGGCTAGCACAGATACGCAGTATTTT.

This chain's CDR3 is CASSQSALFLATEAFF. Written as DNA, the CDR3 is TGCGCCAGCAGCCAATCCGCGTTGTTTTTAGCGACTGAAGCTTTCTTT. The chain is built from TRBV4-1 and TRBJ1-1, with D hard to call. Trimming removed 2 bases from V and 5 bases from J, with 18 bases in between. CDR3 size: 16 residues. The germline gives CDR1 MGHRA, CDR2 YSYEKL.

Remarks on this clonotype: This may stem from a read error, because a much larger clone lies one nucleotide away. The chain employs TRBV29-1 and TRBJ2-5; no definite D call. Matching the DNA end better, TRBJ2-7 makes the J call doubtful. Germline V CDR1 and CDR2: SQVTM, ANQGSEA. This CDR3 is 12 amino acids long. The CDR3 sequence is CSVGEQSNEQYF. Written as DNA, the CDR3 is TGCAGCGTTGGGGAACAGTCCAACGAGCAGTACTTC.

The chain employs TRBV20-1 and TRBJ2-1; 9 bases line up with TRBD1. CDR1 is DFQATT and CDR2 is SNEGSKA in the germline V gene (reference sequence). J gave up 7 bases and V 6 bases, and 13 bases lay outside the gene matches. The CDR3 runs to 15 residues. This CDR3 reads CSATPQGALGNEQFF. The CDR3, as DNA: TGCAGTGCCACACCACAGGGGGCTTTAGGGAATGAGCAGTTCTTC.

V gene TRBV9 combines with J gene TRBJ2-3; the D call may be TRBD1 or TRBD2 (7 bases each). This CDR3 has 17 amino acids. V was pared by 0 bases and J by 4 bases, with 18 bases between. The germline CDR1 and CDR2 sequences are SGDLS and YYNGEE. CDR3 sequence reads: CASSVEPGGRAPDTQYF. The CDR3 bases are TGTGCCAGCAGCGTAGAACCAGGGGGGAGGGCCCCAGATACGCAGTATTTT. The whole variable domain, filled in from reference TRBV9 and TRBJ2-3, reads DSGVTQTPKHLITATGQRVTLRCSPRSGDLSVYWYQQSLDQGLQFLIQYYNGEERAKGNILERFSAQQFPDLHSELNLSSLELGDSALYFCASSVEPGGRAPDTQYFGPGTRLTVL.